The 28 T cell receptor beta chains below were found in one sample sequenced in a study of T-cell reconstitution after alpha-beta-depleted transplantation in children. Construction of the TCRbeta library involved unique molecular identifiers. TCRdb independently ran MiXCR on the PCR reads; one entry per CDR3 protein. The top ten hold roughly 14% of the sample, which has approximately 88,000 distinct CDR3 sequences, 10% to 15% seen once. This sample comprised PBMCs from the stem cell graft donor, obtained from the stem cell graft. The origin of the receptors is a human donor who donated a stem cell graft to a child with inherited bone marrow failure.

This clonotype was seen ten or more times. The chain couples TRBV7-9 to TRBJ1-1; TRBD1 might be the D (6 bases). V gave up 6 bases and J gave up 4 bases, with 18 bases separating them. The CDR3 contains 15 residues. Germline lookup yields CDR1 SEHNR and CDR2 FQNEAQ (reference sequence). The DNA of the CDR3 is TGTGCCAGCAGGCCGAAGGACAGACTTGGCACTGAAGCTTTCTTT. It translates to CASRPKDRLGTEAFF. The full variable domain, in which reference TRBV7-9 and TRBJ1-1 provide the parts outside the CDR3, is DTGVSQNPRHKITKRGQNVTFRCDPISEHNRLYWYRQTLGQGPEFLTYFQNEAQLEKSRLLSDRFSAERPKGSFSTLEIQRTEQGDSAMYLCASRPKDRLGTEAFFGQGTRLTVV.

This clonotype was recorded many times. This chain connects TRBV6-2 or TRBV6-3 to TRBJ2-5; no clear D. This CDR3 comprises 12 residues. V gave up 0 bases and J gave up 5 bases, with 4 bases separating them. Germline V gene lookup returns CDR1 MNHEY and CDR2 SVGEGT. The CDR3: CASSYSFETQYF. The CDR3 DNA sequence: TGTGCCAGCAGTTACTCTTTCGAGACCCAGTACTTC.

This clonotype occurred many times. The rearrangement joins TRBV7-9 to TRBJ2-7, with a possible D match to TRBD1 (6 bases). V lost 1 base, J lost 5 bases, and 12 bases lay in between. CDR1 and CDR2 (germline): SEHNR, FQNEAQ (reference sequence). The CDR3 has 14 amino acids. CDR3 protein: CASSLEGRGHEQYF. CDR3 DNA: TGTGCCAGCAGCTTAGAGGGCAGGGGCCACGAGCAGTACTTC. Looking up the rest from reference TRBV7-9 and TRBJ2-7 gives the full variable domain: DTGVSQNPRHKITKRGQNVTFRCDPISEHNRLYWYRQTLGQGPEFLTYFQNEAQLEKSRLLSDRFSAERPKGSFSTLEIQRTEQGDSAMYLCASSLEGRGHEQYFGPGTRLTVT.

This chain joins TRBV7-3 and TRBJ2-2; TRBD2 matches 7 bases. The CDR3 has 15 residues. The trim removed 6 bases at V and 3 bases at J, leaving 7 bases unmatched. Looked up from germline, CDR1 is SGHTA and CDR2 is FQGTGA. The CDR3 loop is CASSPLAADTGELFF. The DNA of the CDR3 is TGTGCCAGCAGTCCCCTAGCGGCCGACACCGGGGAGCTGTTTTTT. Based on the CDR3 plus reference TRBV7-3 and TRBJ2-2, the full variable domain is GAGVSQTPSNKVTEKGKYVELRCDPISGHTALYWYRQSLGQGPEFLIYFQGTGAADDSGLPNDRFFAVRPEGSVSTLKIQRTERGDSAVYLCASSPLAADTGELFFGEGSRLTVL.

This clonotype was found many times. Written as DNA, the CDR3 is TGCAGTGCTGGGGACAGGGCGGATACGCAGTATTTT. Translating gives CSAGDRADTQYF. The V gene is TRBV20-1, the J gene TRBJ2-3, with 9 bases identical to TRBD1. Trimming at V came to 5 bases and at J to 6 bases, leaving 3 bases not matched to a gene. This CDR3 is 12 amino acids long. CDR1 is DFQATT, CDR2 SNEGSKA, per germline (reference sequence).

This clonotype has a count of ten or more. V usage is TRBV7-8 and J usage is TRBJ2-7; D unresolved. Germline CDR1 is SGHVS and CDR2 is FQNEAQ. The CDR3 runs 14 residues. V lost 2 bases to trimming and J lost 2 bases, with 10 bases between them. CDR3 in amino acids: CASSLFPGAYEQYF. The CDR3 nucleotides are TGTGCCAGCAGCTTATTTCCAGGAGCCTACGAGCAGTACTTC.

This clonotype was picked up many times. The chain is built from TRBV15 and TRBJ1-5; the D is unclear. This CDR3 is built from 14 residues. In germline, CDR1 is LNHNV, CDR2 YYDKDF (reference sequence). Trimming took off 4 bases at V and 5 bases at J, with 12 bases between the two ends. CDR3 loop: CATSTDGPYQPQHF. Written as DNA, the CDR3 is TGTGCCACCAGCACCGACGGACCCTATCAGCCCCAGCATTTT.

This clonotype was seen many times. The CDR3 DNA reads as TGCAGCGTCGCTGGGACAGGGGACAATGAGCAGTTCTTC. Translation: CSVAGTGDNEQFF. The rearrangement links TRBV29-1 to TRBJ2-1, with 10 bases matching TRBD1. The CDR3 runs to 13 residues. V dropped 6 bases and J dropped 5; count of bases not matched to a gene: 4. Germline-derived CDR1 and CDR2 are SQVTM and ANQGSEA.

This clonotype has at least ten counts. J is TRBJ2-5 and V is TRBV5-1, with 11 nucleotides matching TRBD1. The V and J ends lost 4 bases and 4 bases, in that order; junction bases with no gene match: 9. Germline V gene lookup returns CDR1 SGHRS and CDR2 YFSETQ. The CDR3 totals 16 residues. The CDR3 DNA sequence: TGCGCCAGCAGCCCGAGGACAGGGGGCGCGGGAGAGACCCAGTACTTC. Translating it yields CASSPRTGGAGETQYF.

This clonotype showed up just a few times. The CDR3 protein is CASSLGQGALYEQYF. CDR3 DNA: TGCGCCAGCAGCCTGGGACAGGGGGCTCTCTACGAGCAGTACTTC. This chain connects TRBV4-3 to TRBJ2-7; 12 positions agree with TRBD1. The CDR3 consists of 15 residues. With 4 bases clipped from V and 3 bases from J, the junction kept 4 bases outside the gene matches. Germline V lookup: CDR1 LGHNA, CDR2 YSLEER.

This clonotype occurred a few times. V gene TRBV11-2 combines with J gene TRBJ2-3; D not certain. The CDR3 sequence is 15 residues long. Germline loops: CDR1 SGHAT, CDR2 FQNNGV. The V end was cut by 1 base, the J end by 2 bases, with 10 bases between. CDR3 bases: TGTGCCAGCAGCTTAGTGATAGCAGCCACAGATACGCAGTATTTT. Encoded protein: CASSLVIAATDTQYF.

This clonotype was counted many times. This chain uses TRBV5-1 with TRBJ2-1, with TRBD2 matching 9 bases. Germline CDR1 SGHRS, CDR2 YFSETQ. After removal of 4 bases from V and 5 bases from J, the junction contained 4 bases not matched to a gene. The CDR3 runs 14 residues. This CDR3 reads CASSPGLANNEQFF. Written as DNA, the CDR3 is TGCGCCAGCAGCCCGGGACTAGCCAACAATGAGCAGTTCTTC.

This clonotype was picked up many times. The chain employs TRBV9 and TRBJ2-7; D call uncertain. Germline CDR1 and CDR2: SGDLS and YYNGEE. Trimming pared 0 bases from V and 3 bases from J, leaving 7 bases between. There are 13 residues in the CDR3. The CDR3 coding sequence is TGTGCCAGCAGCGTAGACCCCTTCTACGAGCAGTACTTC. Its translation is CASSVDPFYEQYF.

Many counts were recorded for this clonotype. The chain joins TRBV7-2 to TRBJ2-7; D is possibly TRBD1 (5 bases). This CDR3 comprises 14 residues. Germline V lookup: CDR1 SGHTA, CDR2 FQGNSA. V lost 4 bases to trimming and J lost 2 bases, with 12 bases between them. CDR3 coding DNA: TGTGCCAGCAGCTCAGACAGTTTTACCTACGAGCAGTACTTC. Amino acids: CASSSDSFTYEQYF. Looking up the rest from reference TRBV7-2 and TRBJ2-7 gives the full variable domain: GAGVSQSPSNKVTEKGKDVELRCDPISGHTALYWYRQSLGQGLEFLIYFQGNSAPDKSGLPSDRFSAERTGGSVSTLTIQRTQQEDSAVYLCASSSDSFTYEQYFGPGTRLTVT.

The chain has TRBV7-9 and TRBJ2-7, with TRBD1 matching 11 bases. The trim removed 5 bases at V and 6 bases at J, leaving 9 bases unmatched. Germline V lookup: CDR1 SEHNR, CDR2 FQNEAQ (reference sequence). This CDR3 has 15 amino acids. The CDR3 is CASSPGQGAFCEQYF. Here the CDR3 DNA reads TGTGCCAGCAGCCCCGGACAGGGGGCTTTTTGCGAGCAGTACTTC.

Ten or more counts support this clonotype. This chain uses TRBV6-5 with TRBJ2-3; 7 bases fit TRBD1. Per germline, CDR1 MNHEY and CDR2 SVGAGI. V was clipped by 2 bases and J by 0 bases; unmatched bases: 2. The CDR3 consists of 15 residues. The CDR3 nucleotides read TGTGCCAGCAGTTACGGGACAGCTAGCACAGATACGCAGTATTTT. This encodes CASSYGTASTDTQYF.

This chain joins TRBV11-2 and TRBJ2-7; D possibly corresponds to TRBD1 (6 bases). The germline CDR1 and CDR2 sequences are SGHAT and FQNNGV. The V and J ends lost 3 bases and 9 bases respectively, with 30 bases between them. The CDR3 runs 18 residues. The CDR3 is CASSFPLEGQEHPTAQYF. The CDR3 DNA follows: TGTGCCAGCAGCTTCCCGTTAGAGGGACAAGAGCATCCCACGGCGCAGTACTTC.

In this sample, this clonotype turned up many times. CDR3 nucleotides: TGCAGTGCTCACCACACCCGCTCTGGAAACACCATATATTTT. Protein sequence: CSAHHTRSGNTIYF. The chain links TRBV20-1 to TRBJ1-3; the D is unclear. The V end was cut by 5 bases, the J end by 0 bases, with 11 bases between. Per the germline V gene, CDR1 is DFQATT and CDR2 is SNEGSKA (reference sequence). CDR3 size: 14 residues.

This clonotype was detected many times. The CDR3: CASSPDRGATGELFF. DNA of the CDR3: TGTGCCAGCAGCCCAGACAGGGGGGCCACCGGGGAGCTGTTTTTT. The J gene is TRBJ2-2, the V gene TRBV6-5, with 9 positions matching TRBD1. Trimming removed 6 bases from V and 4 bases from J; junction bases left unmatched: 6. The germline CDR1 and CDR2 sequences are MNHEY and SVGAGI. The CDR3 totals 15 residues.

This clonotype occurred many times. The chain employs TRBV5-1 and TRBJ2-3; D is tentatively TRBD1 or TRBD2 (5 bases each). Between the trimmed V and J ends, which lost 3 bases and 2 bases, there was a span of 10 bases. The CDR3 totals 14 residues. Germline assignment: CDR1 SGHRS and CDR2 YFSETQ. CDR3 in DNA: TGCGCCAGCAGCTCGGGACCACTCACAGATACGCAGTATTTT. Amino acid sequence: CASSSGPLTDTQYF.

This rearrangement joins TRBV5-2 to TRBJ2-7; the DNA was not compared with TRBD1, the D call given in the table. TRBV5-2 is flagged as a pseudogene. This CDR3 comprises 16 residues. Written as DNA, the CDR3 is TGTGCCATGAGCCCAGGGCTACAGCCTACCCCCTACGAGCAGTACTTC. Translating it yields CAMSPGLQPTPYEQYF.

Many counts were recorded for this clonotype. The chain links TRBV6-2 or TRBV6-3 to TRBJ1-1, with D possibly matching TRBD1 (6 bases). Between the trimmed V and J ends, which lost 0 bases and 1 base, there was a span of 6 bases. Per the germline V gene, CDR1 is MNHEY and CDR2 is SVGEGT. There are 14 residues in the CDR3. The CDR3 loop is CASSYSQGNTEAFF. The CDR3 bases are TGTGCCAGCAGTTACTCACAGGGGAACACTGAAGCTTTCTTT.

The sample holds many counts of this clonotype. This chain joins TRBV7-2 and TRBJ2-3; D tentatively fits TRBD1 or TRBD2 (6 bases each). CDR1 is SGHTA, CDR2 FQGNSA, per germline. The CDR3 covers 18 residues. Trimming removed 3 bases at V and 0 bases at J, with 19 bases between. DNA of the CDR3: TGTGCCAGCAGCTTCGGACTGGGGGGCCCTTCTAGCACAGATACGCAGTATTTT. This sequence encodes CASSFGLGGPSSTDTQYF.

This clonotype was detected a few times. The V and J genes are TRBV4-3 and TRBJ2-7; 10 positions match TRBD1. CDR3 length: 16 amino acids. Looked up from germline, CDR1 is LGHNA and CDR2 is YSLEER. V lost 3 bases to trimming and J lost 2 bases; unmatched junction nucleotides: 7. DNA of the CDR3: TGCGCCAGCAGCCACCTAGGAGGACAGGGGGCCTACGAGCAGTACTTC. It translates to CASSHLGGQGAYEQYF.

This clonotype was detected ten times or more. The chain carries TRBV4-3 and TRBJ2-1, with unresolved D. Germline loops: CDR1 LGHNA, CDR2 YSLEER. This CDR3 contains 15 residues. Trimming shortened V by 0 bases and J by 1 base, and 7 bases separated the two germline ends. The CDR3 protein is CASSQEEVSYNEQFF. The CDR3, as DNA: TGCGCCAGCAGCCAAGAGGAAGTGTCCTACAATGAGCAGTTCTTC.

V and J are TRBV6-2 or TRBV6-3 and TRBJ2-5, with unresolved D. Germline V gene lookup returns CDR1 MNHEY and CDR2 SVGEGT. The CDR3 length is 12 residues. Trimming removed 7 bases at V and 4 bases at J, with 10 bases between. This chain's CDR3 is CASTHWGETQYF. DNA of the CDR3: TGTGCCAGCACCCACTGGGGAGAGACCCAGTACTTC.

This clonotype has a count of ten or more. The chain couples TRBV12-3 or TRBV12-4 to TRBJ2-2; possibly TRBD2 for D (6 bases). CDR3 size: 14 residues. Trimming took 8 bases from V and 6 from J, leaving 16 bases between them. CDR3 residues: CASYSGGRAGELFF. The CDR3 region has the DNA TGTGCCAGCTATAGCGGTGGGCGGGCCGGGGAGCTGTTTTTT.

This clonotype was counted ten times or more. This chain connects TRBV7-2 to TRBJ2-1, with D possibly TRBD1 on 5 matching bases. The germline CDR1 and CDR2 sequences are SGHTA and FQGNSA. The CDR3 runs 13 residues. The V end lost 1 base, the J end lost 10 bases, and 11 bases lay between the germline ends. CDR3 sequence reads: CASSLEIRVEQFF. As DNA, the CDR3 is TGTGCCAGCAGCTTAGAGATCAGGGTCGAGCAGTTCTTC.